This is a list of T cell receptor beta chains from one sample in a study of blood T cells in healthy people across ages. TCRdb re-analysed the 5' RACE reads in MiXCR, keeping a single row per CDR3 protein. The sample has fewer than 600,000 distinct CDR3 sequences, around a quarter seen once. A further study also used this sample, focusing on T cells of mothers and their children.

The sample was blood. The origin of the receptors is a boy aged 2-15 years in good health. CDR3s include the opening cysteine and the closing phenylalanine or tryptophan. The D gene is left open where the match is weak. A clone size is listed for some rows: how often the clone was seen (once, few, many), or a class if it is expanded.

abundance | d_gene | v_gene | CDR3aa
NA | NA | TRBV12-3/TRBV12-4 | CASRHRDLGTEAFF
few | NA | TRBV18 | CASSPRPIAKNIQCF
once | NA | TRBV7-9 | CASSLGGILFF
few | TRBD2 | TRBV20-1 | CSARVTTSGSYEQYF
NA | TRBD2 | TRBV7-8 | CASSLVRAGGYNEQFF
few | TRBD1 | TRBV7-8 | CASSFRDRALYEQYF
NA | NA | TRBV20-1 | CSARITNIQYF
few | NA | TRBV7-6 | CASSLGQANSGNTIYF
few | TRBD2 | TRBV6-2/TRBV6-3 | CASSSGLAVRKFQETQYF
few | TRBD2 | TRBV20-1 | CSARDPRTSGGETQYF
NA | NA | TRBV13 | CASSLGRTRGYTF
few | NA | TRBV11-2 | CASSLVGSGETQYF
NA | NA | TRBV15 | CATSSPFGETQYF
few | NA | TRBV7-9 | CASSLALKGPYGYTF
NA | NA | TRBV3-1 | CASSPATYYEQYF
few | TRBD1 | TRBV29-1 | CSVLPGGSYEQYF
NA | NA | TRBV30 | CAWSGGLLAYEQYF
NA | NA | TRBV15 | CATSRDSGNQETQYF
few | TRBD2 | TRBV4-3 | CASGQASGSWNEQFF
NA | NA | TRBV4-2 | CASSQDGQIQETQYF
NA | NA | TRBV7-9 | CASSQTPGRAMNTGELFF
few | NA | TRBV25-1 | CASSESNYGYTF
NA | TRBD2 | TRBV20-1 | CSATWTSGGADIQYF
NA | NA | TRBV9 | CASSVGGEANTEAFF
few | NA | TRBV14 | CASSQVPGGTDTQYF
few | NA | TRBV6-2/TRBV6-3 | CASSYSVYGYTF
NA | NA | TRBV2 | CASSEAEDSHRKEQFF
NA | NA | TRBV6-5 | CASSYLRVGEQYF
NA | NA | TRBV7-2 | CASSLLDGNNQPQHF
few | TRBD2 | TRBV20-1 | CSAKQKRLAGYEQFF
once | NA | TRBV28 | CASSPPTDNYGYTF
NA | TRBD2 | TRBV5-5 | CASSFLAASGSQGELFF
NA | NA | TRBV20-1 | CSASDAVSSYEQYF
NA | NA | TRBV7-9 | CASSFASTGDYEQYF
NA | NA | TRBV19 | CASSIAGAGGYTF
NA | TRBD2 | TRBV27 | CASSIAGVHNEQFF
few | NA | TRBV5-1 | CASSITSREKMFF
few | NA | TRBV5-1 | CASSPWTTAKNIQYF
NA | NA | TRBV27 | CASSLSVQNTEAFF
few | NA | TRBV11-2 | CASSSIRRHNSYEQYF
few | NA | TRBV4-1 | CASSRGTPTEAFF
NA | TRBD1 | TRBV6-2/TRBV6-3 | CASTFQGGAEAFF
few | NA | TRBV29-1 | CSVVRRDFSPNEQFF
once | NA | TRBV18 | CASSPTHQGTATQYF
many | NA | TRBV25-1 | CASSAPGGDTQYF
NA | TRBD1 | TRBV7-8 | CASSEGTASTEDTF
NA | NA | TRBV11-2 | CASSPQGNYDYTF
NA | TRBD1 | TRBV6-5 | CASSPTRQGPYEQYF
few | NA | TRBV14 | CASSPLSAAYNEQFF
NA | NA | TRBV6-5 | CATESSGANVLTF
once | TRBD1 | TRBV6-4 | CASSDPLPSTGNNSPLHF
few | TRBD2 | TRBV25-1 | CASSERLPGGAQETQYF
NA | TRBD2 | TRBV7-8 | CASSLKRLGLAGGGFQETQYF
few | NA | TRBV18 | CASSLGLTSSYEQYF
few | NA | TRBV28 | CASSLPPSYGYTF
NA | NA | TRBV6-6 | CASSLLRWTADGYTF
NA | NA | TRBV12-3/TRBV12-4 | CASSFYEWVVDRDGYTF
NA | TRBD1 | TRBV19 | CASTEDRGHEKLFF
NA | TRBD1 | TRBV9 | CASSATGFDQPQHF
NA | NA | TRBV5-1 | CASSFQGIWAFF